Below are 3 T cell receptor beta chains sequenced from a single sample in a study of beta chain features in type 1 diabetes. Regarding the study as a whole: The study found moderately but significantly shorter TCRB CDR3s in all four CD4+ subsets of Type 1 diabetes patients.

No antigen is known for these receptors. Sequenced material consisted of expressed TCRB transcripts (all of the isolated RNA was reverse transcribed). Using immunoSEQ multiplex PCR, the repertoire was profiled, and TCRdb retains in-frame clones only, with some absent. Of approximately 600,000 clones listed, under 15% are singletons. Sequenced: naive CD4+ T cells from blood. The receptors originated from a man younger than 40 with type 1 diabetes.

The DNA for the CDR3 is TGTGCCAGCCAGGTGCGGTCCATCCAAGAGACCCAGTACTTC. Encoded protein: CASQVRSIQETQYF. The chain joins TRBV2 to TRBJ2-5, with D uncertain. The CDR3 has 14 residues. Trimming pared 8 bases from V and 1 base from J, leaving 14 bases between. CDR1 is SNHLY and CDR2 is FYNNEI in the germline V gene.

This chain links TRBV7-8 with TRBJ2-2, with 8 bases fitting TRBD1. Looked up from germline, CDR1 is SGHVS and CDR2 is FQNEAQ. Trimming cost V 4 bases and J 3 bases; bases outside gene matches: 7. The CDR3 sequence is 16 residues long. CDR3 loop: CASSSRTGRDTGELFF. DNA of the CDR3: TGTGCCAGCAGCTCCCGGACAGGGCGAGACACCGGGGAGCTGTTTTTT.

This clone was counted only a few times. V and J are TRBV6-5 and TRBJ1-2; D gene ambiguous. Germline values: CDR1 MNHEY, CDR2 SVGAGI. Trimming stripped 2 bases from V and 5 bases from J, with 12 bases between. CDR3 size: 14 residues. CDR3 coding DNA: TGTGCCAGCAGTTACCAATTGACCGGATATGGCTACACCTTC. Translation gives CASSYQLTGYGYTF.